This entry lists 9 T cell receptor beta chains sequenced from one sample in a study of CD8+CD57+ T cells in acquired aplastic anemia (dated by TCRdb to 2016 to 2018). For sequencing, an Illumina HiSeq 2000 was employed. Genomic DNA was used as template for profiling of TCR beta VDJ combinations and CDR3 sequences. The public reads were quality trimmed at Q25 with fastp and then assembled into clones with MiXCR by TCRdb, keeping productive beta chains. Identical CDR3 proteins give one entry, which carries the most common genes and DNA. The sample table holds approximately 130,000 distinct CDR3 sequences, of which 55% to 60% were seen once. 25% to 30% of the sample comes from the top ten. Expansion of CD8+CD57+ cells had been shown by flow cytometry in the patients chosen for sequencing. Specimen: sorted CD4+, CD8+, or CD8+CD57+ T cells (not recorded which) from PBMCs. These receptor sequences come from a human donor with aplastic anemia.

This clonotype has more than one count but fewer than ten. This rearrangement joins TRBV10-3 to TRBJ2-7; tentatively, D is TRBD2 (6 bases). Germline CDR1 ENHRY, CDR2 SYGVKD. With 4 bases removed from V and 1 base from J, the gap between germline ends came to 11 bases. The CDR3 has 14 residues. CDR3 protein: CAISGDSASYEQYF. The DNA for the CDR3 is TGTGCCATCAGTGGGGACTCGGCTTCCTACGAGCAGTACTTC.

This clonotype was recorded only once. The chain is built from TRBV10-1 and TRBJ2-6; 8 bases align to TRBD1. This CDR3 region has 18 residues. V shed 4 bases, J shed 2 bases, and the junction held 10 bases outside the gene matches. CDR1 and CDR2 (germline): WNHNN, SYGVQD (reference sequence). CDR3 coding DNA: TGCGCCAGCAGTGGGTCAGGGGGCGCTTTCCCTGGGGCCAACGTCCTGACTTTC. This encodes CASSGSGGAFPGANVLTF.

Ten or more counts support this clonotype. This rearrangement joins TRBV7-2 to TRBJ2-2, with D uncertain. The V end was cut by 3 bases, the J end by 1 base, with 3 bases between. The CDR3 has 13 amino acids. CDR1 and CDR2 from the germline V gene are SGHTA and FQGNSA. CDR3 in amino acids: CASSLENTGELFF. Written as DNA, the CDR3 is TGTGCCAGCAGCTTGGAGAACACCGGGGAGCTGTTTTTT.

V is TRBV12-3 or TRBV12-4 and J is TRBJ2-7, with D possibly matching TRBD2 (5 bases). CDR3 length equals 16 residues. Deletions cut 5 bases from V and 4 bases from J, with 21 bases between. The CDR3 nucleotides read TGTGCCAGCAGTCCCTCCGGACGGAGGTTCTTTTACGAGCAGTACTTC. Translated: CASSPSGRRFFYEQYF.

The rearrangement links TRBV19 to TRBJ2-3; TRBD2 matches 15 bases. The J segment lost 4 bases and the V segment lost 9 bases, leaving 5 bases of the junction unmatched. CDR3 size: 15 residues. Germline V lookup: CDR1 LNHDA, CDR2 SQIVND (reference sequence). The CDR3 DNA follows: TGTGCCAGCAGTGGACTAGCGGGGGGGCCAGATACGCAGTATTTT. It encodes CASSGLAGGPDTQYF.

The genes are TRBV6-5 and TRBJ2-7; D remains ambiguous. V lost 4 bases and J lost 4, with 11 bases in between. Germline V lookup: CDR1 MNHEY, CDR2 SVGAGI. The CDR3 runs 13 residues. The CDR3 bases are TGTGCCAGCAGTTCCTCGGATCAATACGAGCAGTACTTC. Translating gives CASSSSDQYEQYF.

This clonotype was detected many times. This chain uses TRBV5-1 with TRBJ2-2; 7 positions agree with TRBD1. The length of the CDR3 is 17 residues. The V gene end was trimmed by 2 bases and the J gene end by 5 bases; junction bases not matched to a gene: 12. Germline V lookup: CDR1 SGHRS, CDR2 YFSETQ. The CDR3 loop reads CASSFRMQGVVTGELFF. The CDR3 coding sequence is TGCGCCAGCAGCTTTCGCATGCAGGGGGTGGTGACCGGGGAGCTGTTTTTT.

The chain combines TRBV29-1 with TRBJ2-7, with D hard to call. V lost 5 bases and J 0 bases, leaving 11 bases between the germline ends. Germline V gene sequence: CDR1 SQVTM, CDR2 ANQGSEA. CDR3 length equals 13 residues. CDR3 amino acids: CSVLSGNSYEQYF. CDR3 bases: TGCAGCGTTCTGAGTGGGAACTCCTACGAGCAGTACTTC.

The CDR3 loop is CATSDPPTGSNQPQHF. The CDR3 nucleotides read TGTGCCACCAGTGATCCACCGACAGGGTCCAATCAGCCCCAGCATTTT. The chain recombines TRBV24-1 with TRBJ1-5, with 7 bases identical to TRBD1. CDR3 length equals 16 residues. V lost 3 bases, J lost 3 bases, and 7 bases stayed unmatched. Germline assignment: CDR1 KGHDR and CDR2 SFDVKD.